This entry features one T cell receptor beta chain sequence. Its binding antigen is unknown. Base qualities are not provided; no much larger clone lies one nucleotide away. This entry belongs to a study of T-cell reconstitution after alpha-beta-depleted transplantation in children (dated by TCRdb to the mid-2010s). Regarding the research as a whole: The study quantitatively tracked T-cell immune reconstitution after TCRalphabeta/CD19-depleted allogeneic hematopoietic cell transplantation in children using TCR repertoire profiling.

What the study reported, not specific to this receptor: The apparently early alphabetaT-cell count recovery about two months after transplant was reportedly dependent on only several hundred rapidly expanded clones derived from non-depleted graft cells. Over subsequent months, a decline in hyperexpanded clone frequencies was noted, and after one year, T-cell counts and TCRbeta diversity were mostly ascribed to newly produced T cells. In some patients, high TCRbeta diversity at day 60 was attributed to recipient T cells and intrathymic progenitors that had survived conditioning.

The CDR3 runs 16 amino acids, cysteine and phenylalanine included. Only the CDR3 DNA is retained, 48 bases long and in frame from the first base. CDR1 and CDR2, looked up from the germline V gene, are SNHLY and FYNNEI. Trimming takes 8 bases from V and 4 bases from J, and the germline ends sit 23 bases apart. The label giving this sample's treatment or condition can be read as: allogeneic hematopoietic cell transplantation with graft depleted of TCRalphabeta T cells and CD19 B cells. The children who served as transplant recipients had been given grafts of TCRalphabeta/CD19-depleted allogeneic hematopoietic cells. The method behind the library was PCR. The sequencer listed for this sample is Illumina HiSeq 2500. Molecular barcoding was employed in the preparation of TCR libraries, with unique molecular identifiers being used to normalize TCRbeta repertoire quantification. Through fastp at Q25 and MiXCR, TCRdb rebuilt clones from the public reads, retaining in-frame beta chains. Entries that share a CDR3 protein sequence are merged under the most common genes and DNA. For this sample there are about 830,000 distinct CDR3 sequences; 15% to 20% appear just once. Of the sample, around 5% falls within the top ten clones.

The chain is made from TRBV2 and TRBJ1-2, and perhaps TRBD1 as D gene, on 6 matching bases. Specimen: PBMCs, mostly from graft donor cells, collected 360 days after TCRalphabeta/CD19-depleted stem cell transplant. This receptor was taken from a male patient younger than 18 who had a stem cell transplant for acute lymphoblastic leukemia, so the T cells may come from the graft donor. DNA sequence: TGTGCCAGCCGAAAGGAAGGGGGGCCGTTTACCTATGGCTACACCTTC. This encodes CASRKEGGPFTYGYTF.